The T cell receptor beta chain described here comes from a study of spatial heterogeneity in lung cancer. General observations from the study: Expanded alpha and beta TCR counts within tumors tracked tumor mutation counts.

Time point meaning: sample taken at primary tumor resection. Sequencing was performed on whole RNA extracted from tumor and nontumor lung tissue, or from frozen PBMC, and the material was left unsorted. Looked up from germline, CDR1 is WSHSY and CDR2 is SAAADI. V was clipped by 4 bases and J by 0 bases, with 9 bases between them. The CDR3 consists of 14 residues. TCRdb redid the calling of the 5' RACE reads with MiXCR, one entry per CDR3 protein. This table holds some 20,000 distinct CDR3 sequences, roughly 7.3% found once. Worth noting for this clonotype: The antigen is not known.

The rearrangement uses TRBV10-2 and TRBJ2-5, with D possibly matching TRBD2 (7 bases). The sequencing used lung tumor tissue, collected at surgery. The clonotype comes from a female donor with early-stage non-small cell lung cancer. CDR3 nucleotide sequence: TGCGCCAGCAGTGGCGGGGGCAACCAAGAGACCCAGTACTTC. This sequence encodes CASSGGGNQETQYF.